This T cell receptor beta chain was identified in a study of blood T cells in healthy people across ages. The authors drew about 10 milliliters of peripheral blood from each donor. With a J-beta primer mix and a sample-barcoded 5' primer, a second PCR ran about 7 to 11 cycles. TCRdb re-analysed the 5' RACE reads in MiXCR, keeping a single row per CDR3 protein. The table shows roughly 700,000 distinct CDR3 sequences, with roughly 30% occurring only once. The CDR3 runs to 14 residues. V was cut by 1 base and J by 4 bases, with 12 bases left in between. Per the germline V gene, CDR1 is GTSNPN and CDR2 is SVGIG (reference sequence). General study findings and limits: The percentage of naive T cells correlated strongly with TCR beta diversity. Considered underestimates were the diversity estimates obtained from one million T cells. Roughly linearly, TCR beta diversity per million T cells fell as age increased.

This clonotype was found a few times. Its antigen remains unidentified. This TCR was recovered from a woman aged 80 or older in good health. Sequenced: blood. The rearrangement links TRBV30 to TRBJ2-3; D may be TRBD2 (6 bases). In nucleotides, the CDR3 is TGTGCCTGGAGTGCCGGCAGGGAGGCAGATACGCAGTATTTT. This translates into CAWSAGREADTQYF.